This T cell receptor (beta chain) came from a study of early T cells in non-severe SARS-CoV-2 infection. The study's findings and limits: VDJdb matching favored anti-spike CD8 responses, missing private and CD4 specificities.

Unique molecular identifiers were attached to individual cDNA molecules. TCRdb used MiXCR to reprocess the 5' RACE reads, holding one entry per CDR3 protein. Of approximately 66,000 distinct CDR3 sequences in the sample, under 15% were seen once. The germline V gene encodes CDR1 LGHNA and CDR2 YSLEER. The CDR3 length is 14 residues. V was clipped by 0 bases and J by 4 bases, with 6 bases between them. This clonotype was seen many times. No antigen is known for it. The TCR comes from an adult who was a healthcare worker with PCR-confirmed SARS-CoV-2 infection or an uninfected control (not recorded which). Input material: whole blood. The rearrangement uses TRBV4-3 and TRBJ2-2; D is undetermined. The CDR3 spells CASSQEGSTGELFF. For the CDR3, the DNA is TGCGCCAGCAGCCAAGAGGGAAGCACCGGGGAGCTGTTTTTT.